These T cell receptor beta chains were read from a single sample in a study of metastatic and nonmetastatic thyroid tumors. TCRdb re-called the PCR reads via MiXCR. The sample yields about 19,000 clones, roughly 17% seen once. The sample taken for sequencing was blood. The receptor source for this set is a male donor with papillary thyroid cancer or a benign thyroid nodule (not recorded which). Some clones in this sample may be carry-over from other donors' samples. The CDR3 runs from the conserved cysteine through the conserved F or W. The D gene is left open where the match is weak. Size tells how often a clone was seen (once, few, many) or the class of an expanded clone, and some rows leave it out.

. | . | TRBJ1-6 | TRBV5-1 | 16 | TGCGCCAGCAGCTTGGGCCACCGGGACACGGATTCACCCCTCCACTTT | CASSLGHRDTDSPLHF
TRBD2 | many | TRBJ2-7 | TRBV20-1 | 15 | TGCAGTGCTAGAGATCTCACTAGCGGGAGTCCTTTGCAGTACTTC | CSARDLTSGSPLQYF
TRBD2 | many | TRBJ2-5 | TRBV20-1 | 20 | TGCAGTGCTAGATTTTTGGGACTAGCACACAACCGGTGGGCCCAAGAGACCCAGTACTTC | CSARFLGLAHNRWAQETQYF
. | many | TRBJ1-5 | TRBV20-1 | 13 | TGCAGTGCTAGTAGGCAGGGTATACAGCCCCAGCATTTT | CSASRQGIQPQHF
TRBD1 | . | TRBJ1-5 | TRBV30 | 17 | TGTGCCTGGAGTAGGGGACAGGGGCAATATAGCAATCAGCCCCAGCATTTT | CAWSRGQGQYSNQPQHF
. | many | TRBJ2-1 | TRBV11-2 | 15 | TGTGCCAGCAGCTTAGAAGCAGGATTCAACAATGAGCAGTTCTTC | CASSLEAGFNNEQFF
TRBD1 | many | TRBJ1-4 | TRBV28 | 15 | TGTGCCAGCAGTTCAGGACAGGGCGAAAGTGAAAAACTGTTTTTT | CASSSGQGESEKLFF
. | many | TRBJ1-3 | TRBV11-2 | 12 | TGTGCCAGCAGCTTATCCGCCGGCACCATATATTTT | CASSLSAGTIYF
. | many | TRBJ1-1 | TRBV12-5 | 13 | TGTGCTAGTGGTTTGGACAGCTGGACTGAAGCTTTCTTT | CASGLDSWTEAFF
TRBD1 | many | TRBJ1-5 | TRBV2 | 15 | TGTGCCAGCAAGACAGGGCTTTTGAGCAATCAGCCCCAGCATTTT | CASKTGLLSNQPQHF
. | . | TRBJ2-7 | TRBV7-2 | 13 | TGTGCCAGCCGGGATGGCCCAACCTACGAGCAGTACTTC | CASRDGPTYEQYF
TRBD1 | many | TRBJ2-1 | TRBV28 | 12 | TGTGCCAGCAGTTGGACAGGGTTTGAGCAGTTCTTC | CASSWTGFEQFF
TRBD2 | large | TRBJ2-4 | TRBV15 | 14 | TGTGCCACCTCCAAAGGGGAGGGTCGGAACATTCAGTACTTC | CATSKGEGRNIQYF
. | . | TRBJ2-6 | TRBV30 | 17 | TGTGCCTGGAGTGACCCTTTCGGTACCTCTGGGGCCAACGCCCTGACTTTC | CAWSDPFGTSGANALTF
. | many | TRBJ1-5 | TRBV7-2 | 14 | TGTGCCAGCAGCTTACACCAGGGAGGTCAGCCCCAGCATTTT | CASSLHQGGQPQHF
TRBD1 | many | TRBJ2-1 | TRBV6-2/TRBV6-3 | 15 | TGTGCCAGTAGAGCAGAGGGGGCCGGCTACAATGAGCAGTTCTTC | CASRAEGAGYNEQFF
. | . | TRBJ1-1 | TRBV28 | 13 | TGTGCCAGCAGTTTAGGCGTCAACACTGAGGCTTTCTTT | CASSLGVNTEAFF
TRBD2 | many | TRBJ2-3 | TRBV11-3 | 18 | TGTGCCAGCAGCCAAAGGGGGACTAGCGCCTCAAGGGCAGATACGCAGTATTTT | CASSQRGTSASRADTQYF
. | many | TRBJ1-5 | TRBV19 | 16 | TGTGCCAGTAACCTGATCGACTTCGGGAGCAATCAGCCCCAGCATTTT | CASNLIDFGSNQPQHF
. | many | TRBJ2-3 | TRBV13 | 12 | TGTGCCAGCAGCTCACTAGTGGATACGCAGTATTTT | CASSSLVDTQYF
. | many | TRBJ2-5 | TRBV6-1 | 17 | TGTGCCAGCAGTGATATCGGTTCGGGGGCGCCCCAAGAGACCCAGTACTTC | CASSDIGSGAPQETQYF
. | many | TRBJ1-2 | TRBV2 | 12 | TGTGCCAGCAGTGCTAGAAACTATGGCTACACCTTC | CASSARNYGYTF
. | many | TRBJ1-2 | TRBV7-8 | 14 | TGTGCCAGCAGCTTAGCCGCAGGTCTCTATGGCTACACCTTC | CASSLAAGLYGYTF
. | many | TRBJ2-2 | TRBV6-2/TRBV6-3 | 12 | TGTGCCAGCAGTTATACCACCGGGGAGCTGTTTTTT | CASSYTTGELFF